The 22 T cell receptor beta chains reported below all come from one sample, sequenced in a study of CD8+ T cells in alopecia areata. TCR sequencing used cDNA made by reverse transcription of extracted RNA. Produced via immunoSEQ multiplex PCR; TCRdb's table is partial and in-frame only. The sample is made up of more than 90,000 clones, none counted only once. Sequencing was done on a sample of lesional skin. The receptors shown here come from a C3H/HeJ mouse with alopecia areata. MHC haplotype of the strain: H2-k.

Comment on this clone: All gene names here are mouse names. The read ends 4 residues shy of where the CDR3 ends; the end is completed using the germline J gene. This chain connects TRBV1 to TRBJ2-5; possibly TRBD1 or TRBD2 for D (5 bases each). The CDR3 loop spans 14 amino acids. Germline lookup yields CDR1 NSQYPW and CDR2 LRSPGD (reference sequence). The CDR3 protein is CTCSAGGVGDTQYF. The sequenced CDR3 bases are TGCACCTGCAGTGCAGGGGGCGTGGGAGAC.

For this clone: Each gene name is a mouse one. The covered CDR3 bases are TGTGCCAGCAGTGATGTGGGGAGGGACTATGCT. Translated, it gives CASSDVGRDYA. The full CDR3 protein is CASSDVGRDYAEQFF. The chain has TRBV13-1 and TRBJ2-1; a possible D gene is TRBD2 (5 bases). From the germline J gene comes the end of the CDR3, since the read stops 4 residues before it. Germline V lookup: CDR1 NSHNY, CDR2 SYGAGN. The CDR3 is 15 residues long. V was shortened by 0 bases and J by 2 bases, with 9 bases between the two germline ends.

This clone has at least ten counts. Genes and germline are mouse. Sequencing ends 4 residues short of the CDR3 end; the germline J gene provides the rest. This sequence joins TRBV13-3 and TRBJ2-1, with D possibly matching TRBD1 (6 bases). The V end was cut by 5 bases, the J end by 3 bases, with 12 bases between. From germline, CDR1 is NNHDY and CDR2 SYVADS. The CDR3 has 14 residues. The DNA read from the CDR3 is TGTGCCAGCAGGATGGGACACCTCTATGCT. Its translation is CASRMGHLYA. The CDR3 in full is CASRMGHLYAEQFF.

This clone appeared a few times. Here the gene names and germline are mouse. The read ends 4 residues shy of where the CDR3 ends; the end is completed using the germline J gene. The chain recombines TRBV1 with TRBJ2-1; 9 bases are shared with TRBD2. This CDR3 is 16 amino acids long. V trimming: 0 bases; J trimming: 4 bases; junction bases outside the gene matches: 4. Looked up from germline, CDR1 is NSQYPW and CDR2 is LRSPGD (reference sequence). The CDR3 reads CTCSADKTGGYAEQFF. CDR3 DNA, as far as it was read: TGCACCTGCAGTGCAGATAAGACTGGGGGTTATGCT.

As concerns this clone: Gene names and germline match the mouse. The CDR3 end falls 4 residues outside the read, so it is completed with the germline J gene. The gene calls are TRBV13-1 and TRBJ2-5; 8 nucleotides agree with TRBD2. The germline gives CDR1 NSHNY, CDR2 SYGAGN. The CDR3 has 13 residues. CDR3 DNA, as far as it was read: TGTGCCAGCACTGGGGGGAAGGAGGAC. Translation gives CASTGGKED. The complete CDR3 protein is CASTGGKEDTQYF.

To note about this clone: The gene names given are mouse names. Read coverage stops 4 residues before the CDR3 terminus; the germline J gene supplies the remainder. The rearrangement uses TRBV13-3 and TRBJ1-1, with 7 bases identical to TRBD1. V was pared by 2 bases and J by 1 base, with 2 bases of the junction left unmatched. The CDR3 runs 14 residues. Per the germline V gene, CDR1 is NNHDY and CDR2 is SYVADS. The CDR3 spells CASSEQGKNTEVFF. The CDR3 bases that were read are TGTGCCAGCAGTGAACAGGGGAAAAACACA.

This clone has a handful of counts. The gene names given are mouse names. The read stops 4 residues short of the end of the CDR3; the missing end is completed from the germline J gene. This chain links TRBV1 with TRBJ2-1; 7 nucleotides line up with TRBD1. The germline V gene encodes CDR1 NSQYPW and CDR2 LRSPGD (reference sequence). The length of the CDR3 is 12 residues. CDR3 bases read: TGCACCTGCAGCACAGGGGTGGCT. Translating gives CTCSTGVA. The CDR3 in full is CTCSTGVAEQFF.

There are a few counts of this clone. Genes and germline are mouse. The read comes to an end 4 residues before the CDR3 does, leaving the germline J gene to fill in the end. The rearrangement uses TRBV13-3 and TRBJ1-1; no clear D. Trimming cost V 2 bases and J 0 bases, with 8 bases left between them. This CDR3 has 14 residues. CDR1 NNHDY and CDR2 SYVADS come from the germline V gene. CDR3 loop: CASSESRQNTEVFF. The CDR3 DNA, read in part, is TGTGCCAGCAGTGAATCCCGACAGAACACA.

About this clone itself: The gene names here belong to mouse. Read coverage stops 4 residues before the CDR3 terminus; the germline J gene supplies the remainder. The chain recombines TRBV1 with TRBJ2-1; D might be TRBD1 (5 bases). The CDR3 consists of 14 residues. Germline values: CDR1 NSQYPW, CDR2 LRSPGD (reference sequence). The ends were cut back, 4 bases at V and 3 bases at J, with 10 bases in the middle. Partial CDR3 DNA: TGCACCTGCAGTGACGGACATCTCTATGCT. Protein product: CTCSDGHLYA. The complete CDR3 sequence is CTCSDGHLYAEQFF.

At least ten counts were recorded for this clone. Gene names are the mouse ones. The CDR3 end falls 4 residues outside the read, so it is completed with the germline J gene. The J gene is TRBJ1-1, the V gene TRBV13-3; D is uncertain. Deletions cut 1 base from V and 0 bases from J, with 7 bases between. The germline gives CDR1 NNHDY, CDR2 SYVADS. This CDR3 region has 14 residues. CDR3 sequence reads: CASSDPASNTEVFF. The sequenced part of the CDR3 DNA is TGTGCCAGCAGTGATCCAGCCTCAAACACA.

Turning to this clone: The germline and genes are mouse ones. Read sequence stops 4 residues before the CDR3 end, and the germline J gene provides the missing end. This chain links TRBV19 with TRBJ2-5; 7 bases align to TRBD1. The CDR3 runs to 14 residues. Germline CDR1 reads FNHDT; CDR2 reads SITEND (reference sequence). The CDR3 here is CASSTTGDGDTQYF. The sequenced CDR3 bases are TGTGCCAGCAGTACCACAGGGGACGGAGAC.

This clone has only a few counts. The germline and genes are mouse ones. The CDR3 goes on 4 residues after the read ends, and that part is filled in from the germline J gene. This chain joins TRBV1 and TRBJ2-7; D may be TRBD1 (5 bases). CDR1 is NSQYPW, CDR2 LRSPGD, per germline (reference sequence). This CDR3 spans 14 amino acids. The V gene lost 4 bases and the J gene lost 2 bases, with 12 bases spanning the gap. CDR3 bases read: TGCACCTGCAGTGGGCTCGGACAAACCTAT. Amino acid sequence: CTCSGLGQTY. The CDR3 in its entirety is CTCSGLGQTYEQYF.

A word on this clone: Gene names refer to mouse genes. The CDR3 loop reads CASSDAIGQGAEQFF. The sequenced CDR3 bases are TGTGCCAGCAGTGATGCAATCGGCCAGGGGGCT. The chain has TRBV13-1 and TRBJ2-1; tentatively, D is TRBD1 (6 bases). The observed sequence ends 4 residues before the CDR3 terminus, with the missing tail filled in from the germline J gene. Germline loops: CDR1 NSHNY, CDR2 SYGAGN. The CDR3 covers 15 residues.

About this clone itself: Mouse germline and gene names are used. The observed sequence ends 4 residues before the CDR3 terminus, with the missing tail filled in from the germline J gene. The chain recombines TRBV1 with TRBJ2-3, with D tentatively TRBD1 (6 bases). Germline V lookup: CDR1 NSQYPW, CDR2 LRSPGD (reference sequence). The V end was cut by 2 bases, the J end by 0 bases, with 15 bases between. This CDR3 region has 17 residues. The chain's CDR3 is CTCSAPGQKISAETLYF. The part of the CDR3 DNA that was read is TGCACCTGCAGTGCACCTGGACAGAAAATTAGTGCAGAA.

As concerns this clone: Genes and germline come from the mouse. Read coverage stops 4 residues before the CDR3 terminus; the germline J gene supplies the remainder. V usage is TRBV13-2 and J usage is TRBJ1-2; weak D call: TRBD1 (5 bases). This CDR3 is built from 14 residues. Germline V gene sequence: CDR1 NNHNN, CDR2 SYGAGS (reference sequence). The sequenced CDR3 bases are TGTGCCAGCGGTGATTGGCAGGGAAGGTCC. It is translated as CASGDWQGRS. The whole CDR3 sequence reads CASGDWQGRSDYTF.

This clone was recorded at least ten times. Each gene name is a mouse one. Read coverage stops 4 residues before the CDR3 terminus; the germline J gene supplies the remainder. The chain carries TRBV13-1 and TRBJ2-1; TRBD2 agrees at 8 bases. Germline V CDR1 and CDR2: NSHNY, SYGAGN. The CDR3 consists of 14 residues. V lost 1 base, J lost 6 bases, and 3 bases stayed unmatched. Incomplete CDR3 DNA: TGTGCCAGCAGTGATCTAACTGGGGGTGCT. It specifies CASSDLTGGA. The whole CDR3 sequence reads CASSDLTGGAEQFF.

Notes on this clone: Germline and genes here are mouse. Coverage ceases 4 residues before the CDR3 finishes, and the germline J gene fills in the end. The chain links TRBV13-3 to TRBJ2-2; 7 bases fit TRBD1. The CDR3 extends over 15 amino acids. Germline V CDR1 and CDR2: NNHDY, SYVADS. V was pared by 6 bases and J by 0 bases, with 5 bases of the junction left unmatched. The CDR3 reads CASTGQVANTGQLYF. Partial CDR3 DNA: TGTGCCAGCACTGGACAGGTCGCAAACACCGGG.

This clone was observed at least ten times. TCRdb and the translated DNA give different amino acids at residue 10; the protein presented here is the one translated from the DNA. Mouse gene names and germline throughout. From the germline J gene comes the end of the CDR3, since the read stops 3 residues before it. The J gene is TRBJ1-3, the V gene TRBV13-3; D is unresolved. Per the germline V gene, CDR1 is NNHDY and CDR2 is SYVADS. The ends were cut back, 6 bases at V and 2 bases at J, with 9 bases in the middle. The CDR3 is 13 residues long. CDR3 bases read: TGTGCCAGCACAACAGAAACTGGAAATACG. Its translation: CASTTETGNT. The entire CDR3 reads CASTTETGNTLYF.

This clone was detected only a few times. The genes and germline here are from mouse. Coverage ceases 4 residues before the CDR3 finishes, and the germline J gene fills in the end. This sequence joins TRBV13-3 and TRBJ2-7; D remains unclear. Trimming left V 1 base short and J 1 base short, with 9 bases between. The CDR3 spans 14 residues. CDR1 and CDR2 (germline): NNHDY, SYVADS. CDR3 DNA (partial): TGTGCCAGCAGTGATCTGGAAATTTCCTAT. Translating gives CASSDLEISY. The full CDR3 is CASSDLEISYEQYF.

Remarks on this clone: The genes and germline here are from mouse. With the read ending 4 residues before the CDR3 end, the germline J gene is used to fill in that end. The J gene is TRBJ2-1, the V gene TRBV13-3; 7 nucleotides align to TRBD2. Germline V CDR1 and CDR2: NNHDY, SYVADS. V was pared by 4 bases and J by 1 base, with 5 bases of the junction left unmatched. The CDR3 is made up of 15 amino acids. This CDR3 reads CASSRRGGNYAEQFF. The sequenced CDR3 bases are TGTGCCAGCAGTAGACGGGGGGGGAACTATGCT.

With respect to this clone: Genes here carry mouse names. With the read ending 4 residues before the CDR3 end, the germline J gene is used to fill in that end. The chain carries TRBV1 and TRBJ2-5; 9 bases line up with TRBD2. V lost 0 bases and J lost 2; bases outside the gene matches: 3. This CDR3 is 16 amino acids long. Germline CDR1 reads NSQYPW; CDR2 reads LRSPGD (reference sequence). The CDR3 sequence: CTCSADGGGAQDTQYF. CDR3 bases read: TGCACCTGCAGTGCAGATGGTGGGGGGGCCCAAGAC. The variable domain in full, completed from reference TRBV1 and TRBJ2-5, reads VTLLEQNPRWRLVPRGQAVNLRCILKNSQYPWMSWYQQDLQKQLQWLFTLRSPGDKEVKSLPGADYLATRVTDTELRLQVANMSQGRTLYCTCSADGGGAQDTQYFGPGTRLLVL.

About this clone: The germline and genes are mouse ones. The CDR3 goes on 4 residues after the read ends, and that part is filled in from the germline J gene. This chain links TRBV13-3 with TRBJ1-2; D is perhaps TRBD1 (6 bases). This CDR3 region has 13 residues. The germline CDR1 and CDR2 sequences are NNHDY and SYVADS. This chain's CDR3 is CASSLPGDPDYTF. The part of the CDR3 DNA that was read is TGTGCCAGCAGTCTTCCAGGGGACCCC.